The 24 T cell receptor beta chains given below trace back to one sample, sequenced in a study of blood T cell repertoires in COVID-19. Assay: immunoSEQ multiplex PCR; the TCRdb copy retains only in-frame clones and omits some. Of some 73,000 clones listed, roughly 90% are singletons. Specimen: peripheral blood. These receptor sequences come from a man older than 75 with COVID-19, enrolled during active disease.

This chain joins TRBV2 and TRBJ1-2, with a weak D call TRBD1 (5 bases). V was cut by 7 bases and J by 4 bases, with 16 bases left in between. This CDR3 spans 14 amino acids. Germline CDR1 is SNHLY and CDR2 is FYNNEI. CDR3 region: CASTPDGGAYGYTF. The CDR3 nucleotides read TGTGCCAGCACCCCGGACGGCGGGGCCTATGGCTACACCTTC.

In the case of this clone: The germline gene is not matched at one end of the junction; a read error may be the cause. The chain has TRBV24-1 and TRBJ2-3, with 8 bases lining up with TRBD1. The CDR3 consists of 12 residues. CDR1 is KGHDR and CDR2 is SFDVKD in the germline V gene. CDR3 loop: CATSDTTGVHHF. CDR3 sequence (DNA): TGTGCCACCAGTGATACGACAGGGGTTCATCATTTT.

The chain carries TRBV4-2 and TRBJ1-5, with D perhaps TRBD1 (5 bases). Per germline, CDR1 LGHNA and CDR2 YNFKEQ. The ends were cut back, 1 base at V and 3 bases at J, with 10 bases in the middle. The CDR3 has 15 residues. This CDR3 reads CASSQALGPNQPQHF. For the CDR3, the DNA is TGTGCCAGCAGCCAAGCACTGGGGCCCAATCAGCCCCAGCATTTT.

This clone was seen a single time. V and J are TRBV2 and TRBJ1-5; unclear D gene. With 0 bases removed from V and 9 bases from J, the gap between germline ends came to 12 bases. This CDR3 spans 14 amino acids. The germline gives CDR1 SNHLY, CDR2 FYNNEI. The CDR3 spells CASSEAQTAGPQHF. Written as DNA, the CDR3 is TGTGCCAGCAGTGAAGCGCAAACAGCGGGGCCCCAGCATTTT.

This clone was counted once. The chain recombines TRBV18 with TRBJ1-3; tentatively, D is TRBD1 (5 bases). The CDR3 extends over 14 amino acids. V shed 2 bases and J shed 2 bases, with 7 bases lying between them. In germline, CDR1 is KGHSH, CDR2 LQKENI. In DNA, the CDR3 is TGTGCCAGCTCACCAGAACAGGCTGGAAACACCATATATTTT. Translating gives CASSPEQAGNTIYF.

V and J are TRBV6-5 and TRBJ2-5; 7 bases agree with TRBD1. The CDR3 runs 12 residues. The junction had 4 bases not matched to a gene; V was cut back by 6 bases and J by 6 bases. The germline CDR1 and CDR2 sequences are MNHEY and SVGAGI. This CDR3 is CASRDRVQTQYF. CDR3 DNA sequence: TGTGCCAGCAGAGACAGGGTGCAGACCCAGTACTTC.

The gene calls are TRBV5-1 and TRBJ2-7; the match to TRBD1 covers 9 bases. Germline lookup yields CDR1 SGHRS and CDR2 YFSETQ. There are 14 residues in the CDR3. V trimming: 3 bases; J trimming: 3 bases; junction bases outside the gene matches: 4. The CDR3, as DNA: TGCGCCAGCAGCTCAACGGGACAGGGCTACGAGCAGTACTTC. This translates into CASSSTGQGYEQYF.

The chain joins TRBV2 to TRBJ1-1; the D gene is possibly TRBD1 (6 bases). CDR3 length equals 12 residues. The germline gives CDR1 SNHLY, CDR2 FYNNEI. V gave up 3 bases and J gave up 6 bases, with 8 bases separating them. The DNA for the CDR3 is TGTGCCAGCAGTGACAGGGGCTCTGAAGCTTTCTTT. It translates to CASSDRGSEAFF.

The chain joins TRBV29-1 to TRBJ1-2; D call uncertain. The V and J ends lost 4 bases and 6 bases respectively, with 9 bases between them. The CDR3 loop spans 11 amino acids. The germline CDR1 and CDR2 sequences are SQVTM and ANQGSEA. The CDR3 DNA is TGCAGCGTTGTAAGCGGCCATGGCTACACCTTC. Translating it yields CSVVSGHGYTF. The whole variable domain, remainder taken from reference TRBV29-1 and TRBJ1-2, is SAVISQKPSRDICQRGTSLTIQCQVDSQVTMMFWYRQQPGQSLTLIATANQGSEATYESGFVIDKFPISRPNLTFSTLTVSNMSPEDSSIYLCSVVSGHGYTFGSGTRLTVV.

This rearrangement joins TRBV7-3 to TRBJ1-4; possible D gene TRBD1, 6 bases. The germline V gene encodes CDR1 SGHTA and CDR2 FQGTGA. The CDR3 covers 15 residues. Trimming left V 5 bases short and J 7 bases short, with 17 bases between. The CDR3 spells CASSHRGGSLEKLFF. The CDR3 DNA reads as TGTGCCAGCAGCCACAGAGGGGGTTCTCTTGAAAAACTGTTTTTT. Full variable domain (missing parts from reference TRBV7-3 and TRBJ1-4): GAGVSQTPSNKVTEKGKYVELRCDPISGHTALYWYRQSLGQGPEFLIYFQGTGAADDSGLPNDRFFAVRPEGSVSTLKIQRTERGDSAVYLCASSHRGGSLEKLFFGSGTQLSVL.

This clone has a single count. The chain combines TRBV19 with TRBJ1-5, with TRBD1 identical over 9 bases. The CDR3 spans 17 residues. The V gene's germline CDR1 is LNHDA and CDR2 SQIVND (reference sequence). Losses at the gene ends were 5 bases for V and 1 base for J; bases not matched to a gene: 9. For the CDR3, the DNA is TGTGCCAGTAGTCTTCGGACAGGGGCCACCAGCAATCAGCCCCAGCATTTT. It translates to CASSLRTGATSNQPQHF.

The V gene is TRBV14, the J gene TRBJ2-7; D is unclear. The length of the CDR3 is 14 residues. In germline, CDR1 is SGHDN, CDR2 FVKESK. The ends were cut back, 0 bases at V and 1 base at J, with 7 bases in the middle. The CDR3 loop reads CASSQDPGSYEQYF. The CDR3 DNA sequence: TGTGCCAGCAGCCAAGATCCGGGTTCCTACGAGCAGTACTTC.

The chain joins TRBV4-2 to TRBJ1-2, with TRBD1 identical over 8 bases. J was trimmed by 6 bases and V by 0 bases; bases with no gene match: 3. CDR3 length equals 14 residues. CDR1 is LGHNA, CDR2 YNFKEQ, per germline. CDR3 sequence (DNA): TGTGCCAGCAGCCAAGATTCGACAGGGGATGGCTACACCTTC. Residues: CASSQDSTGDGYTF.

The V and J genes are TRBV28 and TRBJ2-7, with 15 bases fitting TRBD2. CDR1 MDHEN and CDR2 SYDVKM come from the germline V gene. With V trimmed by 5 bases and J by 3 bases, 2 bases remained unmatched. The CDR3 is 15 residues long. The CDR3 DNA is TGTGCCAGCAGTGGGACTAGCGGGGGGATCTACGAGCAGTACTTC. It specifies CASSGTSGGIYEQYF.

J is TRBJ1-2 and V is TRBV5-1, with D unresolved. V dropped 2 bases and J dropped 3 bases, with 14 bases sitting between them. Germline CDR1 reads SGHRS; CDR2 reads YFSETQ. The CDR3 extends over 15 amino acids. The CDR3 DNA sequence: TGCGCCAGCAGCTTCTGGGAAGAGGAGGACTATGGCTACACCTTC. Translated: CASSFWEEEDYGYTF. Complete variable domain (other parts from reference TRBV5-1 and TRBJ1-2): KAGVTQTPRYLIKTRGQQVTLSCSPISGHRSVSWYQQTPGQGLQFLFEYFSETQRNKGNFPGRFSGRQFSNSRSEMNVSTLELGDSALYLCASSFWEEEDYGYTFGSGTRLTVV.

The genes are TRBV5-4 and TRBJ1-3, with D possibly being TRBD1 (5 bases). CDR1 is SGHNT and CDR2 is YYREEE in the germline V gene (reference sequence). CDR3 length: 16 residues. V dropped 0 bases and J dropped 0 bases, with 10 bases sitting between them. CDR3 bases: TGTGCCAGCAGCTTGGCAGGGCCCAGCTCTGGAAACACCATATATTTT. Translating gives CASSLAGPSSGNTIYF.

This sequence joins TRBV9 and TRBJ1-1; D possibly corresponds to TRBD1 (5 bases). V was cut by 3 bases and J by 3 bases, with 18 bases left in between. The length of the CDR3 is 16 residues. Germline V gene sequence: CDR1 SGDLS, CDR2 YYNGEE. The CDR3 protein is CASSGGPGTLDTEAFF. The CDR3 DNA reads TGTGCCAGCAGCGGGGGCCCCGGCACTTTGGACACTGAAGCTTTCTTT. Full variable domain (rest looked up from reference TRBV9 and TRBJ1-1): DSGVTQTPKHLITATGQRVTLRCSPRSGDLSVYWYQQSLDQGLQFLIQYYNGEERAKGNILERFSAQQFPDLHSELNLSSLELGDSALYFCASSGGPGTLDTEAFFGQGTRLTVV.

The chain joins TRBV11-2 to TRBJ1-2; a weak D match, TRBD1 (5 bases). This CDR3 spans 13 amino acids. The ends were cut back, 8 bases at V and 6 bases at J, with 16 bases in the middle. Germline V gives CDR1 SGHAT, CDR2 FQNNGV. The CDR3 DNA reads as TGTGCCAGCGCCTGGGGGGGAAGCAATGGCTACACCTTC. Protein: CASAWGGSNGYTF.

The chain combines TRBV7-9 with TRBJ1-2, with 8 nucleotides matching TRBD1. Germline CDR1 and CDR2: SEHNR and FQNEAQ (reference sequence). The ends lost 4 bases at V and 6 bases at J; junction bases unmatched: 13. The CDR3 is 16 amino acids. The CDR3 loop is CASSSPWGRQGNGYTF. The CDR3 DNA is TGTGCCAGCAGCTCCCCCTGGGGTCGACAGGGGAATGGCTACACCTTC. The full variable domain, its missing parts supplied by reference TRBV7-9 and TRBJ1-2, is DTGVSQNPRHKITKRGQNVTFRCDPISEHNRLYWYRQTLGQGPEFLTYFQNEAQLEKSRLLSDRFSAERPKGSFSTLEIQRTEQGDSAMYLCASSSPWGRQGNGYTFGSGTRLTVV.

The V call is TRBV11-2, the J call TRBJ1-2; D may be TRBD1 (5 bases). The CDR3 spans 14 residues. The germline V gene has CDR1 SGHAT and CDR2 FQNNGV. V lost 6 bases and J lost 3, with 14 bases in between. This chain's CDR3 is CASRRLGLYYGYTF. DNA of the CDR3: TGTGCCAGCAGGAGACTGGGGCTATACTATGGCTACACCTTC.

The CDR3 DNA is TGTGCCAGCAGTTTATCGGCTAGCGGGGGGGCGGAGACCCAGTACTTC. Encoded protein: CASSLSASGGAETQYF. The V and J genes are TRBV27 and TRBJ2-5, with 12 bases matching TRBD2. CDR1 is MNHEY, CDR2 SMNVEV, per germline (reference sequence). The CDR3 is made up of 16 amino acids. V gave up 0 bases and J gave up 5 bases; unmatched junction bases: 4.

V usage is TRBV12-3 or TRBV12-4 and J usage is TRBJ1-1, with no clear D. V was shortened by 6 bases and J by 1 base, with 9 bases between the two germline ends. This CDR3 has 13 amino acids. The CDR3 DNA is TGTGCCAGCAGGTTACAGAAGAACACTGAAGCTTTCTTT. Its translation is CASRLQKNTEAFF.

In its sample, this clone was seen a few times. The CDR3 region is CASSLRGMNTGELFF. The CDR3 nucleotides are TGTGCCAGCAGCTTACGAGGGATGAACACCGGGGAGCTGTTTTTT. V and J are TRBV3-1 (or the pseudogene TRBV3-2) and TRBJ2-2, with a weak D call TRBD2 (5 bases). Looked up from germline, CDR1 is LGHDT and CDR2 is YNNKEL (reference sequence). The CDR3 extends over 15 amino acids. Trimming pared 5 bases from V and 1 base from J, leaving 11 bases between.

The genes are TRBV3-1 (or the pseudogene TRBV3-2) and TRBJ1-2; TRBD1 might be the D (6 bases). The germline V gene has CDR1 LGHDT and CDR2 YNNKEL (reference sequence). The CDR3 sequence is 14 residues long. The ends were cut back, 4 bases at V and 1 base at J, with 10 bases in the middle. The CDR3 loop is CASSPLDSNYGYTF. DNA for the CDR3: TGTGCCAGCAGCCCTCTGGACAGTAACTATGGCTACACCTTC.